A single sample gave rise to the 5 T cell receptor beta chains below, sequenced in a study of blood T cells in healthy people across ages. A second PCR of 7 to 11 cycles used a sample-barcoded 5' primer and a J-beta primer mix. TCRdb analysed the 5' RACE reads with MiXCR anew, one entry per CDR3 protein. The sample carries about 680,000 distinct CDR3 sequences, roughly 50% recorded once. Specimen: blood. These receptors all stem from a woman aged 60-75 years in good health.

The V call is TRBV2, the J call TRBJ1-1; 7 positions match TRBD1. V shed 4 bases, J shed 11 bases, and the junction held 13 bases outside the gene matches. CDR3 length: 14 residues. The V gene's germline CDR1 is SNHLY and CDR2 FYNNEI. CDR3 residues: CASSARTGEGVAFF. The CDR3, as DNA: TGTGCCAGCAGTGCGCGGACAGGCGAAGGGGTGGCTTTCTTT.

The chain joins TRBV29-1 to TRBJ2-1; D is tentatively TRBD1 or TRBD2 (5 bases each). CDR3 length: 16 residues. CDR1 and CDR2 (germline): SQVTM, ANQGSEA. V was cut by 7 bases and J by 4 bases, with 23 bases left in between. The CDR3 bases are TGCAGCGCTGTAAGAAGTACACGGGGCACTTACAATGAGCAGTTCTTC. Its protein product is CSAVRSTRGTYNEQFF.

The chain recombines TRBV20-1 with TRBJ2-7; 14 nucleotides line up with TRBD2. CDR3 length: 16 amino acids. Trimming removed 5 bases from V and 4 bases from J; junction bases left unmatched: 10. From germline, CDR1 is DFQATT and CDR2 SNEGSKA (reference sequence). The CDR3 sequence: CSAGGGLAGVGYEQYF. The CDR3 region has the DNA TGCAGTGCTGGTGGGGGACTAGCGGGAGTTGGGTACGAGCAGTACTTC.

The chain joins TRBV5-1 to TRBJ1-2; 9 bases are shared with TRBD1. The CDR3 has 15 amino acids. Germline-derived CDR1 and CDR2 are SGHRS and YFSETQ. The ends lost 1 base at V and 6 bases at J; junction bases unmatched: 7. For the CDR3, the DNA is TGCGCCAGCAGCTTGTCGGGACAGGGTTTACATGGCTACACCTTC. It translates to CASSLSGQGLHGYTF.

The genes are TRBV29-1 and TRBJ2-1, with D uncertain. The CDR3 is made up of 12 amino acids. V lost 8 bases and J 3 bases, leaving 11 bases between the germline ends. Germline assignment: CDR1 SQVTM and CDR2 ANQGSEA. The CDR3 region has the DNA TGCAGCCCCCCCCCGGGCTACAATGAGCAGTTCTTC. Translating gives CSPPPGYNEQFF.